This entry concerns a single T cell receptor beta chain. Its antigen is unidentified. This record belongs to a study of OX40 agonist ivuxolimab in advanced cancers. Study overall: A partial response was reached by three patients: one with hepatocellular carcinoma and two with cutaneous melanoma. Study-wide results and caveats: Partial responders at 0.1-3.0 mg/kg showed near-lowest clonal expansion.

In germline, CDR1 is LGHNA, CDR2 YSLEER. V gave up 0 bases and J gave up 2 bases, with 7 bases separating them. There are 14 residues in the CDR3. Produced via immunoSEQ multiplex PCR; TCRdb's table is partial and in-frame only. The sample shows some 81,000 clones, roughly 85% of them seen only once. The specimen comprised CD4+ or CD8+ T cells sorted from blood, sampled in a trial of the OX40 agonist ivuxolimab. The V gene is TRBV4-3, the J gene TRBJ1-1, with unresolved D. The origin of this receptor is an adult with an advanced solid tumor such as melanoma, head and neck, liver or kidney cancer. The CDR3 loop reads CASSQDRSNTEAFF. The CDR3 nucleotides read TGCGCCAGCAGCCAAGACAGGTCCAACACTGAAGCTTTCTTT.